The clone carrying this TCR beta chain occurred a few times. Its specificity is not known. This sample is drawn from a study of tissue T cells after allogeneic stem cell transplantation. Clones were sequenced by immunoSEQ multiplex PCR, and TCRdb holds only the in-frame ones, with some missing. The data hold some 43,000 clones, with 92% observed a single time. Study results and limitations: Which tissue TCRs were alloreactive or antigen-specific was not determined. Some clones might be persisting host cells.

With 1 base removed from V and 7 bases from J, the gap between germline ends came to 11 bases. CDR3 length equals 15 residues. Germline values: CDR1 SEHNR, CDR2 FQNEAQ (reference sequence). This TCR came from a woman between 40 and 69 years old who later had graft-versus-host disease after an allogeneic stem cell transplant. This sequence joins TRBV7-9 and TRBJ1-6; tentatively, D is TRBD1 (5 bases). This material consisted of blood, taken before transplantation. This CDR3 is CASSLGGARNSPLHF. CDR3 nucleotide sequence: TGTGCCAGCAGCTTAGGAGGGGCGAGGAATTCACCCCTCCACTTT.